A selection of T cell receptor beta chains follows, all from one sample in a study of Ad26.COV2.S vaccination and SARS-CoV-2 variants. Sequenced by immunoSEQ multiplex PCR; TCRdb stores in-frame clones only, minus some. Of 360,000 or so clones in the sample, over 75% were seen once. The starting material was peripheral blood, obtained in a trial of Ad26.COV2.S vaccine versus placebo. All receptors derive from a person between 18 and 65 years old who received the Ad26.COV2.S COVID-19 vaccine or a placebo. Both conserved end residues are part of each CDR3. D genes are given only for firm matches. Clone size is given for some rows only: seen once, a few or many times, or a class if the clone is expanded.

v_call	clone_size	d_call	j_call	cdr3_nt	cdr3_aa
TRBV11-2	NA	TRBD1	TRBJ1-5	TGTGCCAGCAGCTTACGGACAGGTAGCAATCAGCCCCAGCATTTT	CASSLRTGSNQPQHF
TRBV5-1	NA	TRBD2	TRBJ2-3	TGCGCCAGCAGTGGCCCCCCTCTAGCGGGGGCCACAGATACGCAGTATTTT	CASSGPPLAGATDTQYF
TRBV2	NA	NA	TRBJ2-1	TGTGCCAGCAGTTCCGACAGATTGTCCTACAATGAGCAGTTCTTC	CASSSDRLSYNEQFF
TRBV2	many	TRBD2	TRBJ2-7	TGTGCCAGCAGTGGGAGCGGGGAGGTCGAGCAGTACTTC	CASSGSGEVEQYF
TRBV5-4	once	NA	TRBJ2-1	TGTGCCAGCAGCTTGGAGGGACTAGAGGGGGCTGAGCAGTTCTTC	CASSLEGLEGAEQFF
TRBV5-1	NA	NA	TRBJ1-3	TGCGCCAGCAGCTTGGACACCTCTGGAAACACCATATATTTT	CASSLDTSGNTIYF
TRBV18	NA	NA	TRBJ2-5	TGTGCCAGCTCACCACCGGAACAAGAGACCCAGTACTTC	CASSPPEQETQYF
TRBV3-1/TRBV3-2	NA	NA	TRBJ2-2	TGTGCCAGCAGCGGATACCACTCCACCGGGGAGCTGTTTTTT	CASSGYHSTGELFF
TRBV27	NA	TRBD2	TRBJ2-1	TGTGCCAGCACCTGGGGGGGAAGCACCTACAATGAGCAGTTCTTC	CASTWGGSTYNEQFF
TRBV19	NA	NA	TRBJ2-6	TGTGCCAGTAGTATCGGGGATTCTGGGGCCAACGTCCTGACTTTC	CASSIGDSGANVLTF
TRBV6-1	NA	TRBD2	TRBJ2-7	TGTGCCAGCAGTGAAGCGGGACTAGCGGGGAGGTACTACGAGCAGTACTTC	CASSEAGLAGRYYEQYF
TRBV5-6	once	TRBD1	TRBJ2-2	TGTGCCAGCAGCTTCGGGGACAGGCACACCGGGGAGCTGTTTTTT	CASSFGDRHTGELFF
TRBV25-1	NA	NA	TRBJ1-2	TGTGCCAGCAGTGACCGGGACGTATGGGGGGTGAGCCAAGGCTACACCTTC	CASSDRDVWGVSQGYTF
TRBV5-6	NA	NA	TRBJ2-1	TGTGCCAGCAGCTTGGCGACAAGGATTGAGCAGTTCTTC	CASSLATRIEQFF
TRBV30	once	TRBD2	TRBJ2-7	TGTGCCTGGAGGGGCAGGGCTCTAGCGGGGGGTTCCTACGAGCAGTACTTC	CAWRGRALAGGSYEQYF
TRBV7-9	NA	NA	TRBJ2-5	TGTGCCAGCAGCTTAGGAGGGCTAGAGACCCAGTACTTC	CASSLGGLETQYF
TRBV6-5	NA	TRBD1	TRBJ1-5	TGTGCCAGCAGCCGGGGGACAGGGCATGATCAGCCCCAGCATTTT	CASSRGTGHDQPQHF
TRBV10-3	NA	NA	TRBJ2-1	TGTGCCATGGGGGCTAGCGATGAGCAGTTCTTC	CAMGASDEQFF
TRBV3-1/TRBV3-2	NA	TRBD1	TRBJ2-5	TGTGCCAGCAGCGACGAGGGCAGGGGGTCGTCGGAGACCCAGTACTTC	CASSDEGRGSSETQYF
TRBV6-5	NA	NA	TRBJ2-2	TGTGCCAGCAGAGAGAGACTAGACACCGGGGAGCTGTTTTTT	CASRERLDTGELFF
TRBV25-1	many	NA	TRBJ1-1	TGTGCCAGCAGTGATTTCTTGGGTGACACTGAAGCTTTCTTT	CASSDFLGDTEAFF
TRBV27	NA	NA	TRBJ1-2	TGTGCCAGCAGTGTCTCGGGGATCTATGGCTACACCTTC	CASSVSGIYGYTF
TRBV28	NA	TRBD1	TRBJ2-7	TGTGCCAGCTGGACAGGCAAGTACGAGCAGTACTTC	CASWTGKYEQYF
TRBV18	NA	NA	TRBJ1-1	TGTGCCAGCTCACCCTACAGCGGCACTGAAGCTTTCTTT	CASSPYSGTEAFF
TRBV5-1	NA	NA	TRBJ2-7	TGCGCCAGCAGCTCGAGCTCCTACGAGCAGTACTTC	CASSSSSYEQYF
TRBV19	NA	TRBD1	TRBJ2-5	TGTGCCAGTAGTATAGGAGCAGGGGGCGATGAGACCCAGTACTTC	CASSIGAGGDETQYF
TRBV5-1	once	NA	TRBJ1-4	TGCGCCAGCAGCCCGACGACAAGACCTAATGAAAAACTGTTTTTT	CASSPTTRPNEKLFF
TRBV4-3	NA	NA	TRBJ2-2	TGCGCCAGCAGCCAAGAAGCGACCCGTGCAAGACAGTTAAACACCGGGGAGCTGTTTTTT	CASSQEATRARQLNTGELFF
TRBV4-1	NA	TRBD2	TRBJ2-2	TGCGCCAGCAGGCTGACTAGCGGGGACACCGGGGAGCTGTTTTTT	CASRLTSGDTGELFF
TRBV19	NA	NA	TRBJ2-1	TGTGCCAGTAAATCGACAGGCACCTACAATGAGCAGTTCTTC	CASKSTGTYNEQFF
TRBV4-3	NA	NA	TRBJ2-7	TGCGCCAGCAGCCAAGTTTGGACAGAATCCTACGAGCAGTACTTC	CASSQVWTESYEQYF
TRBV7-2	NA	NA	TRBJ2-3	TGTGCCAGCAGCCCCGGGCGGGGGCTCACAGATACGCAGTATTTT	CASSPGRGLTDTQYF
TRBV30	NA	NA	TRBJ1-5	TGTGCCTGGAGTGTGACAGTAGACCAGCCCCAGCATTTT	CAWSVTVDQPQHF
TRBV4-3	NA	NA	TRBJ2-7	TGCGCCAGCAGCCAAGAGTGGGGGGGCTACTCCTACGAGCAGTACTTC	CASSQEWGGYSYEQYF
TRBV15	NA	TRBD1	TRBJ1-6	TGTGCCACCAGCAGAGGAACCACAGGGGAATCACCCCTCCACTTT	CATSRGTTGESPLHF
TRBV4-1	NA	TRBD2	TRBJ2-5	TGCGCCAGCAGCCAAGTGGCTAGCGGGGGGAGAGAGACCCAGTACTTC	CASSQVASGGRETQYF
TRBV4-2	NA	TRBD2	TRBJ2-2	TGTGCCAGCAGCACTAGCGGGGGGCAGAACACCGGGGAGCTGTTTTTT	CASSTSGGQNTGELFF
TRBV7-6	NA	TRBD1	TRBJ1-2	TGTGCCAGCAGCTTAACCGGGACAGGGAACTATGGCTACACCTTC	CASSLTGTGNYGYTF
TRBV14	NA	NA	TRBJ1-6	TGTGCCAGCAGCCCGGAGATTAATAATTCACCCCTCCACTTT	CASSPEINNSPLHF
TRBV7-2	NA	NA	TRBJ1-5	TGTGCCAGCAGCCTAAGGGCAGGGGATAGCAATCAGCCCCAGCATTTT	CASSLRAGDSNQPQHF
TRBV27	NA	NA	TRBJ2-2	TGTGCCAGCAGTTTTCAGGGGGGATTGTTGTTTTTT	CASSFQGGLLFF
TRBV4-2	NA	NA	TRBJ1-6	TGTGCCAGCAGCCAACCCAGAGAGCCCAGCGATTCACCCCTCCACTTT	CASSQPREPSDSPLHF
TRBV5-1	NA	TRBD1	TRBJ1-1	TGCGCCAGCAGCTTACCACAGGGGGTGGGCACTGAAGCTTTCTTT	CASSLPQGVGTEAFF
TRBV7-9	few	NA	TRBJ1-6	TGTGCCGGTACAGGTGACTCCTATAATTCACCCCTCCACTTT	CAGTGDSYNSPLHF
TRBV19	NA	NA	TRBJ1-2	TGTGCCACCAATCCAGGGTTCGGCTACACCTTC	CATNPGFGYTF
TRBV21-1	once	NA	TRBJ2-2	TGTGCCAGCAGCCTCCAGAATCTGCCTCCGGGACAGGGGACGGCCGGGGAGCTGTTTTTT	CASSLQNLPPGQGTAGELFF
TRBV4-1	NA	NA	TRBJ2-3	TGCGCCAGCAGCCAAGTAAGGGCGTATACGCAGTATTTT	CASSQVRAYTQYF
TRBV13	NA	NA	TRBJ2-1	TGTGCCAGCAGCTTAATGGGCCCCATGTTCTATGAGCAGTTCTTC	CASSLMGPMFYEQFF
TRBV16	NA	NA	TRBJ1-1	TGTGCCAGCAGCCAAGAGAAGAGCACTGAAGCTTTCTTT	CASSQEKSTEAFF
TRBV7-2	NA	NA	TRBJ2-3	TGTGCCAGCAGCTCCCAGGTCTCGGGCGGGGCCACAGATACGCAGTATTTT	CASSSQVSGGATDTQYF
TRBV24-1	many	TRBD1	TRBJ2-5	TGTGCCACCAGTGACACCCCTACAGGGGATCAAGAGACCCAGTACTTC	CATSDTPTGDQETQYF
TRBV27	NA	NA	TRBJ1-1	TGTGCCAGCAGTTTATCGATAAGGGGGAACACTGAAGCTTTCTTT	CASSLSIRGNTEAFF
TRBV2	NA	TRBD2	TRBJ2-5	TGTGCCAGCAATGGGAGACTAGCGGGGTTAGTGGAGACCCAGTACTTC	CASNGRLAGLVETQYF
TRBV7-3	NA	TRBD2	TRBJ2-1	TGTGCCAGCAGCCCCCGAGGCGGGGGGCCGGTGTTGGGTTATTACAATGAGCAGTTCTTC	CASSPRGGGPVLGYYNEQFF
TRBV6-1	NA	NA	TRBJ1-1	TGTGCCAGCAGTGAGGCCAGGGCGGCTGAAGCTTTCTTT	CASSEARAAEAFF
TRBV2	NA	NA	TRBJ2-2	TGTGCCAGCAGTGTGGGATACACCGGGGAGCTGTTTTTT	CASSVGYTGELFF
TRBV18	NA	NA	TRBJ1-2	TGTGCCAGCTCACCACCCAGTACGGACTATGGCTACACCTTC	CASSPPSTDYGYTF
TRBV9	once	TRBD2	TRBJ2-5	TGTGCCAGCAGCGGAAGGGACTACCCCTCAGAGACCCAGTACTTC	CASSGRDYPSETQYF
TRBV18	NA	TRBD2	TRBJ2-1	TGTGCCAGCTCACCCGAGCGGGCGGGGGACTACAATGAGCAGTTCTTC	CASSPERAGDYNEQFF
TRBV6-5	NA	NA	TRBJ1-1	TGTGCCAGCAGTTGGAAGGGGGGGGCTGAAGCTTTCTTT	CASSWKGGAEAFF